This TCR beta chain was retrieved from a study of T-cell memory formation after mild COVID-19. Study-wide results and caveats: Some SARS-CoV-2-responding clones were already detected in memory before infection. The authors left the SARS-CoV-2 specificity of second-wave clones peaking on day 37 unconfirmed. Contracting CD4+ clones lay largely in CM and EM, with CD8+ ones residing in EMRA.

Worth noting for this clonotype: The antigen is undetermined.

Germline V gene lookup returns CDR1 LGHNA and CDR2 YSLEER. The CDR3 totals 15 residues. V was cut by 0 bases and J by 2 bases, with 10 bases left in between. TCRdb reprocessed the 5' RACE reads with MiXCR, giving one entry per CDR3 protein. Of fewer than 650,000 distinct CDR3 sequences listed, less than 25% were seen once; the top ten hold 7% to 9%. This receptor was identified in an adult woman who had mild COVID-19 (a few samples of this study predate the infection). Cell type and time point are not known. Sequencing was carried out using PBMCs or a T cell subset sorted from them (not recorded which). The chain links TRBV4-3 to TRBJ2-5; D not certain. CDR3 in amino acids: CASSQEPGGQETQYF. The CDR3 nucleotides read TGCGCCAGCAGCCAAGAGCCCGGTGGGCAAGAGACCCAGTACTTC.